This TCR beta chain was found in a study of Graves' ophthalmopathy and Graves' hyperthyroidism (dated by TCRdb to 2016 to 2018). Broadly, across the study: Peripheral blood samples were taken at the time of initial diagnosis, before any treatment was given. To tell Graves' ophthalmopathy apart from Graves' hyperthyroidism, and to predict which patients would progress to ophthalmopathy, the study relied on TCR beta repertoire signatures. For independent validation, a separate cohort was made up of 18 hyperthyroidism patients plus 17 patients who later progressed from hyperthyroidism to ophthalmopathy. In total, approximately 140 blood samples were TCR-sequenced: around 42 ophthalmopathy, some 75 hyperthyroidism and approximately 17 hyperthyroidism-to-ophthalmopathy patients. After sampling, hyperthyroidism patients received methimazole starting at 30 mg daily, and ophthalmopathy patients received high-dose intravenous methylprednisolone. A discovery set of 100 or so patients (43 ophthalmopathy, about 59 stable hyperthyroidism) was enrolled to explore V-J signatures distinguishing ophthalmopathy from hyperthyroidism. In roughly 6 hyperthyroidism patients, T-cell repertoires of thyroid tissue and blood were compared. General findings and caveats noted by the study authors: Most of the expanded thyroid clonotypes with a frequency above 0.001 were also detected in blood, and it was suggested that the thyroid immune response may be reflected by blood repertoires. No statistical method was used to set the sample size in advance, and the investigators knew which group each participant was assigned to. In cross-validation, the 13-signature model distinguished ophthalmopathy from stable hyperthyroidism with less than 90% sensitivity and roughly 84% specificity, while in the test set the corresponding values were about 79% and 69%. In validation, the model predicted ophthalmopathy progression with 55% to 71% sensitivity and less than 80% specificity; roughly eleven predicted patients were CT-confirmed with GO in a median of 6.5 months.

For repertoire sequencing, TCR beta CDR3 regions were amplified from RNA transcripts. The first round was an RT-PCR using HTBI primers with the Qiagen OneStep RT-PCR kit, and this first round was followed by a second-round multiplex PCR, then size selection and purification. Sequencing of the libraries was carried out on an Illumina HiSeq2000 in paired-end mode with 100 bp reads. The paper's processing steps were these. SOAPnuke was used to process the reads, throwing out any read that had adapters, had uncalled bases, had a mean Phred below 15, or lacked an exact constant-primer or identifier match. COPE v1.2.5 was used to merge the high-quality paired reads. Each unique nucleotide sequence was defined as a clonotype, and clonotypes were aligned to IMGT TRB V, D and J references with MiTCR v1.1. The analysis was limited to V-J combinations with a frequency above 0.0001, which together covered about 99% of the repertoires. A TCR clonal expansion and chaos score per V-J combination was defined as the ratio of F50 clonal expansion to chaos observed in the TCRdist matrix. Welch's t-statistics and random forest were used to reduce the features to 13 V-J combinations, which were then used as input to a naive Bayes classifier. Thyroid-blood repertoire similarity was quantified with the Morisita-Horn index. The public reads were run again by TCRdb, first through fastp at Q25 and then through MiXCR, and only productive beta chains were kept. One record per CDR3 amino acid sequence lists the most common genes and DNA. The authors' filters were not applied to this entry. The sample records about 340,000 distinct CDR3 sequences, 15% to 20% of which are singletons. The top ten constitute 9% to 15% of the sample.

Ophthalmopathy patients had moderately to severely active disease, Clinical Activity Score of at least 3, NOSPECS grade of at least 4, and disease duration under 3 months. Anyone with other autoimmune diseases, uncontrolled infections, pregnancy or lactation was excluded from the study. Clinical symptoms, serum thyroxine, TRAb, thyroid ultrasound and orbital computed tomography formed the basis of the diagnosis. PBMCs were isolated from about 9 ml of fresh peripheral blood by Ficoll-Paque density gradient centrifugation. Trizol reagent was used to extract the total RNA, and its quality was then checked on an Agilent 2100 Bioanalyzer. The CDR3 numbers 15 residues from cysteine through phenylalanine. Only the CDR3 portion is preserved as DNA: 45 bases, with reading frame beginning at the first base. V is cut back by 4 bases and J by 5 bases, with 13 bases in the junction unmatched. Via the germline V gene (reference sequence), CDR1 is DFQATT and CDR2 SNEGSKA.

Ten or more counts support this clonotype. Its antigen is not yet known. The record has no base qualities; no much larger clone is one base away. The chain uses TRBV20-1 and TRBJ2-7, and TRBD2 aligns with 8 junction nucleotides. The specimen was peripheral blood. The clonotype was recovered from an adult man with Graves' ophthalmopathy. DNA sequence: TGCAGTGCTACATCTAGCGGGCTCCCTCCGCACGAGCAGTACTTC. This yields the protein CSATSSGLPPHEQYF.